The 24 T cell receptor beta chains in this list originate from one sample, sequenced in a study of regulatory T cells in long-lasting Graves disease. iRepertoire HTBI primers and Arm-PCR of CDR3 regions built TCR beta libraries. Using its own MiXCR run on the multiplex PCR reads, TCRdb lists one record per CDR3 protein. The table shows roughly 500,000 distinct CDR3 sequences, with roughly a fifth occurring only once. Specified time point: persistent/refractory GD, antithyroid drugs over 5 years with positive TRAb. PBMC-derived RNA was used for the TCR library. The input for sequencing was peripheral blood mononuclear cells (PBMCs), taken when the disease was refractory, from a patient treated with antithyroid drugs. These receptor sequences come from a female donor with Graves disease.

This clonotype was counted only a few times. V usage is TRBV27 and J usage is TRBJ2-7; 10 bases map to TRBD2. The V and J ends lost 6 bases and 4 bases, in that order; junction bases with no gene match: 12. The CDR3 has 16 amino acids. The germline gives CDR1 MNHEY, CDR2 SMNVEV (reference sequence). The CDR3 is CASSSGASGSDYEQYF. CDR3 coding DNA: TGTGCCAGCAGCTCCGGGGCTAGCGGGAGTGATTACGAGCAGTACTTC.

The gene calls are TRBV10-3 and TRBJ2-6; D gene unclear. The V and J ends lost 4 bases and 0 bases respectively, with 13 bases between them. The CDR3 is 17 residues long. Germline V gene sequence: CDR1 ENHRY, CDR2 SYGVKD. CDR3 sequence reads: CAISAGPPGSGANVLTF. The CDR3 coding sequence is TGTGCCATCAGTGCCGGGCCCCCGGGCTCTGGGGCCAACGTCCTGACTTTC.

This clonotype has ten or more counts. The V and J genes are TRBV28 and TRBJ2-5, with a possible D match to TRBD2 (6 bases). The CDR3 has 14 residues. Germline-derived CDR1 and CDR2 are MDHEN and SYDVKM. The V end lost 6 bases, the J end lost 5 bases, and 16 bases lay between the germline ends. The CDR3 sequence is CASSLRGRPETQYF. CDR3 sequence (DNA): TGTGCCAGCAGCCTACGGGGGAGACCCGAGACCCAGTACTTC.

Remarks on this clonotype: Germline is not matched at one junction end, which may reflect a read error. This chain joins TRBV6-1 and TRBJ2-2; perhaps D is TRBD1 or TRBD2 (6 bases each). Germline loops: CDR1 MNHNS, CDR2 SASEGT. The length of the CDR3 is 19 residues. The CDR3 sequence: CASSVRREDSHANTGGLFF. In nucleotides, the CDR3 is TGTGCCAGCAGCGTCAGGAGGGAGGACAGCCATGCGAACACCGGGGGGCTGTTTTTT.

This clonotype has a count of ten or more. V is TRBV6-5 and J is TRBJ2-5, with TRBD2 as a possible D gene (6 bases). This CDR3 is 14 amino acids long. The V gene lost 2 bases and the J gene lost 1 base, with 8 bases spanning the gap. Germline lookup yields CDR1 MNHEY and CDR2 SVGAGI. This CDR3 reads CASSYGGIQETQYF. In nucleotides, the CDR3 is TGTGCCAGCAGTTACGGGGGGATCCAAGAGACCCAGTACTTC.

The V gene is TRBV4-1, the J gene TRBJ1-1; maybe TRBD1 (6 bases). Germline assignment: CDR1 MGHRA and CDR2 YSYEKL. Trimming cost V 1 base and J 3 bases, with 9 bases left between them. CDR3 length: 14 residues. This chain's CDR3 is CASSQVGQYTEAFF. The DNA of the CDR3 is TGCGCCAGCAGCCAAGTAGGACAGTACACTGAAGCTTTCTTT.

This clonotype was seen at least ten times. This chain uses TRBV6-1 with TRBJ2-5; TRBD2 agrees at 8 bases. Germline trimming cut 5 bases from V and 4 bases from J; bases unmatched to any gene: 3. Germline-derived CDR1 and CDR2 are MNHNS and SASEGT. This CDR3 region has 13 residues. CDR3 nucleotides: TGTGCCAGCAGTACCCTAGCGGGAGAGACCCAGTACTTC. Encoded protein: CASSTLAGETQYF.

Ten or more counts support this clonotype. The chain joins TRBV20-1 to TRBJ1-4; tentatively, D is TRBD1 (5 bases). In germline, CDR1 is DFQATT, CDR2 SNEGSKA (reference sequence). The CDR3 sequence is 14 residues long. Trimming stripped 5 bases from V and 7 bases from J, with 17 bases between. The CDR3 nucleotides read TGCAGTGCTGAGAGATCCAGGGCGGGTGAAAAACTGTTTTTT. It encodes CSAERSRAGEKLFF.

V gene TRBV20-1 combines with J gene TRBJ2-7, with D tentatively TRBD1 (6 bases). V lost 6 bases to trimming and J lost 3 bases, with 12 bases between them. The CDR3 totals 12 residues. The germline V gene has CDR1 DFQATT and CDR2 SNEGSKA (reference sequence). CDR3 in DNA: TGCAGTGCCAGCAGGGGCGACTACGAGCAGTACTTC. Protein sequence: CSASRGDYEQYF.

The rearrangement links TRBV4-1 to TRBJ2-2; D not resolved. The CDR3 is 14 residues long. Germline CDR1 and CDR2: MGHRA and YSYEKL. Trimming stripped 0 bases from V and 6 bases from J, with 8 bases between. The CDR3 reads CASSQDWGSGELFF. DNA for the CDR3: TGCGCCAGCAGCCAAGACTGGGGTTCCGGGGAGCTGTTTTTT.

As to this clonotype: Being one base from a much bigger clone, this may be a read error. The rearrangement joins TRBV25-1 to TRBJ2-5; a weak D match, TRBD2 (5 bases). CDR1 and CDR2 (germline): MGHDK, SYGVNS. Trimming removed 2 bases from V and 4 bases from J, with 8 bases in between. The CDR3 runs to 13 residues. The CDR3 here is CASSEREIETQYF. The CDR3 DNA is TGTGCCAGCAGTGAAAGGGAGATAGAGACCCAGTACTTC.

This clonotype was picked up many times. The CDR3 DNA reads TGTGCCAGCAGTTCACTACAGGGGGCCCACGAGCAGTACTTC. This encodes CASSSLQGAHEQYF. The chain carries TRBV28 and TRBJ2-7, with 9 bases matching TRBD1. V lost 4 bases to trimming and J lost 5 bases; unmatched junction nucleotides: 6. Germline V gene sequence: CDR1 MDHEN, CDR2 SYDVKM. The CDR3 contains 14 residues.

This clonotype has at least ten counts. The chain is built from TRBV12-3 or TRBV12-4 and TRBJ1-2; 7 bases agree with TRBD1. The CDR3 is 15 residues long. V gave up 3 bases and J gave up 7 bases; unmatched junction bases: 11. CDR3 loop: CASSLRDRIGGGYTF. The DNA of the CDR3 is TGTGCCAGCAGTTTGAGGGACAGAATAGGTGGTGGCTACACCTTC.

This clonotype was seen at least ten times. This chain connects TRBV7-9 to TRBJ1-5; no definite D call. The V and J ends lost 3 bases and 0 bases respectively, with 3 bases between them. The CDR3 runs to 13 residues. Germline assignment: CDR1 SEHNR and CDR2 FQNEAQ (reference sequence). The DNA of the CDR3 is TGTGCCAGCAGCTTTAATAGCAATCAGCCCCAGCATTTT. Protein sequence: CASSFNSNQPQHF.

This clonotype was seen ten or more times. V and J are TRBV28 and TRBJ2-5, with unresolved D. V was shortened by 3 bases and J by 0 bases, with 8 bases between the two germline ends. The CDR3 sequence is 14 residues long. The germline gives CDR1 MDHEN, CDR2 SYDVKM. This chain's CDR3 is CASSFMGYQETQYF. Written as DNA, the CDR3 is TGTGCCAGCAGTTTTATGGGGTACCAAGAGACCCAGTACTTC.

On this clonotype: A single base separates this from a much larger clone, so it may be a read error. The CDR3 DNA sequence: TGTGCCAGCAGTCTGACAGGGGGCGCGGGCGAGCAGTACTTC. It is translated as CASSLTGGAGEQYF. The chain recombines TRBV12-3 or TRBV12-4 with TRBJ2-7; 10 bases agree with TRBD1. Germline trimming cut 5 bases from V and 6 bases from J; bases unmatched to any gene: 7. The length of the CDR3 is 14 residues.

There are many counts of this clonotype. This chain links TRBV2 with TRBJ1-2; a weak D match, TRBD1 (5 bases). Trimming took off 5 bases at V and 0 bases at J, with 13 bases between the two ends. CDR1 and CDR2 from the germline V gene are SNHLY and FYNNEI. The CDR3 spans 15 residues. CDR3 sequence: CASSWGEETNYGYTF. The CDR3 region has the DNA TGTGCCAGCAGTTGGGGGGAAGAGACTAACTATGGCTACACCTTC.

There are a few counts of this clonotype. The genes are TRBV19 and TRBJ2-2, with 14 positions matching TRBD2. This CDR3 spans 16 amino acids. In germline, CDR1 is LNHDA, CDR2 SQIVND (reference sequence). Trimming removed 10 bases from V and 4 bases from J; junction bases left unmatched: 8. This CDR3 reads CATRLAGGPSTGELFF. CDR3 bases: TGTGCCACAAGACTAGCGGGAGGGCCTTCCACCGGGGAGCTGTTTTTT.

In this sample, this clonotype turned up many times. The J gene is TRBJ1-5, the V gene TRBV2, with 7 bases lining up with TRBD1. The junction had 9 bases not matched to a gene; V was cut back by 4 bases and J by 6 bases. The CDR3 loop spans 15 amino acids. Germline V gene data show CDR1 as SNHLY and CDR2 as FYNNEI. CDR3 coding DNA: TGTGCCAGCAGTGCTTTCGAGGGGGCCAGTCAGCCCCAGCATTTT. This codes for CASSAFEGASQPQHF.

This clonotype was observed at least ten times. The V gene is TRBV28, the J gene TRBJ1-5; a weak D match, TRBD1 (5 bases). The CDR3 is 11 amino acids. CDR1 is MDHEN and CDR2 is SYDVKM in the germline V gene. Trimming pared 7 bases from V and 6 bases from J, leaving 7 bases between. CDR3 protein: CASTQGQPQHF. CDR3 in DNA: TGTGCCAGCACCCAGGGTCAGCCCCAGCATTTT.

The sample holds many counts of this clonotype. The V and J genes are TRBV28 and TRBJ2-6; D not resolved. CDR1 MDHEN and CDR2 SYDVKM come from the germline V gene. Trimming took off 3 bases at V and 2 bases at J, with 11 bases between the two ends. The CDR3 length is 16 residues. Here the CDR3 reads CASSFSRRAGANVLTF. Here the CDR3 DNA reads TGTGCCAGCAGTTTCTCCCGACGGGCTGGGGCCAACGTCCTGACTTTC.

This clonotype was detected ten times or more. CDR3 bases: TGTGCCACCAGTGATAACAACAGGGACCCCTACGAGCAGTACTTC. It encodes CATSDNNRDPYEQYF. V usage is TRBV24-1 and J usage is TRBJ2-7, with a weak D call TRBD1 (6 bases). This CDR3 has 15 amino acids. Germline values: CDR1 KGHDR, CDR2 SFDVKD. Trimming removed 3 bases from V and 2 bases from J, with 13 bases in between.

This clonotype was detected only a few times. A read error may produce the germline difference seen at one junction end. The chain carries TRBV6-2 or TRBV6-3 and TRBJ1-2; TRBD1 is a possible D gene (5 bases). The CDR3 consists of 15 residues. Germline V lookup: CDR1 MNHEY, CDR2 SVGEGT. CDR3 sequence reads: CASSTGNRDGEGSLF. The CDR3 DNA sequence: TGTGCCAGCAGTACAGGAAACCGGGACGGGGAAGGCTCCCTCTTC.

The J gene is TRBJ2-3, the V gene TRBV7-2; TRBD2 agrees at 13 bases. Germline V gene data show CDR1 as SGHTA and CDR2 as FQGNSA. CDR3 size: 16 residues. With V trimmed by 7 bases and J by 3 bases, 7 bases remained unmatched. The CDR3 here is CASKHPGLAGTDTQYF. The CDR3 DNA sequence: TGTGCCAGCAAGCACCCGGGACTAGCGGGGACAGATACGCAGTATTTT.